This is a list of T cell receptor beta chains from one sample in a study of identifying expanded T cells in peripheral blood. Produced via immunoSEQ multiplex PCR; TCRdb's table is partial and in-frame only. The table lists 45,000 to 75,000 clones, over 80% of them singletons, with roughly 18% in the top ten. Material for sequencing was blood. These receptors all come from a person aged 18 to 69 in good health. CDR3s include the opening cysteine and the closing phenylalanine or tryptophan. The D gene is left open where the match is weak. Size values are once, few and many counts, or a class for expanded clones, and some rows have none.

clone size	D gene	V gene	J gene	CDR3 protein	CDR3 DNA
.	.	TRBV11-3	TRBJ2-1	CASSLDLHNEQFF	TGTGCCAGCAGCCTGGATCTTCACAATGAGCAGTTCTTC
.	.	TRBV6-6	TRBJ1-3	CASSLGPSSGNTIYF	TGTGCCAGCAGTTTGGGACCTTCTTCGGGAAACACCATATATTTT
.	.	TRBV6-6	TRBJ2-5	CASNSETGATQYF	TGTGCCAGCAACTCAGAAACGGGGGCGACCCAGTACTTC
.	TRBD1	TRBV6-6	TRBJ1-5	CATEVTGGASQPQHF	TGTGCCACCGAGGTTACAGGGGGAGCTAGTCAGCCCCAGCATTTT
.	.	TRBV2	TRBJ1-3	CASRPTNVYTIYF	TGTGCCAGCAGGCCGACAAATGTCTACACCATATATTTT
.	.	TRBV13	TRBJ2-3	CASSWDGTDTQYF	TGTGCCAGCAGCTGGGACGGCACAGATACGCAGTATTTT
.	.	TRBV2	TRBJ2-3	CASSEGRTDTQYF	TGTGCCAGCAGTGAAGGACGCACAGATACGCAGTATTTT
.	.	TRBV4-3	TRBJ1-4	CASSQDFRAANEKLFF	TGCGCCAGCAGCCAAGATTTCCGGGCAGCTAATGAAAAACTGTTTTTT
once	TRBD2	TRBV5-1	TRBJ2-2	CASTLLATTGELFF	TGCGCCAGCACGCTACTAGCGACCACCGGGGAGCTGTTTTTT
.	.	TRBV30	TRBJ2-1	CAWMGGHNEQFF	TGTGCCTGGATGGGGGGGCACAATGAGCAGTTCTTC
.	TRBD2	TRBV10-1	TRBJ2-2	CASSESPSGREANTGELFF	TGCGCCAGCAGTGAGTCCCCTAGCGGGAGAGAGGCGAACACCGGGGAGCTGTTTTTT
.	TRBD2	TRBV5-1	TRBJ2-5	CASSPPGLAGGGETQYF	TGCGCCAGCAGCCCGCCGGGACTAGCGGGGGGAGGGGAGACCCAGTACTTC
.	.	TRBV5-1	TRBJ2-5	CASSSAGKETQYF	TGCGCCAGCAGCTCCGCGGGAAAAGAGACCCAGTACTTC
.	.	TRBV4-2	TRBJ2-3	CASSPRVADSTDTQYF	TGTGCCAGCAGCCCCCGGGTAGCGGATAGCACAGATACGCAGTATTTT
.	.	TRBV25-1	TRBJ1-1	CASSDSIRGGTEAFF	TGTGCCAGCAGTGATAGCATTCGGGGGGGCACTGAAGCTTTCTTT
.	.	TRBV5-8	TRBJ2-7	CASSLFASYEQYF	TGTGCCAGCAGCTTGTTTGCTAGCTACGAGCAGTACTTC